These T cell receptor beta chains were read from a single sample in a study of OX40 agonist ivuxolimab in advanced cancers. Libraries were prepared by immunoSEQ multiplex PCR; TCRdb keeps only in-frame clonotypes and omits some of them. The sample yields about 62,000 clones, 92% seen once. Sample: CD4+ or CD8+ T cells sorted from blood, taken in a trial of the OX40 agonist ivuxolimab. These receptors all come from an adult with an advanced solid tumor such as melanoma, head and neck, liver or kidney cancer. Each CDR3 is given with its conserved first and last residue. A D gene is named only where the DNA matches it firmly. A row's size may be missing; if present it is once, few, many or a size class.

CASSPTGIYYGYTF	TGTGCCAGCAGTCCCACCGGGATATACTATGGCTACACCTTC	.	TRBJ1-2	TRBV27	.
CASSPDLGGNSPLHF	TGTGCCAGCAGCCCTGACTTAGGGGGGAATTCACCCCTCCACTTT	.	TRBJ1-6	TRBV7-2	.
CASSGGQGTYNEQFF	TGTGCCAGCAGCGGAGGACAGGGAACTTACAATGAGCAGTTCTTC	TRBD1	TRBJ2-1	TRBV11-2	.
CASSWSKGSTNTGELFF	TGCGCCAGCAGCTGGAGCAAGGGGAGTACGAACACCGGGGAGCTGTTTTTT	.	TRBJ2-2	TRBV5-1	once
CASSLSLAGVDEQFF	TGTGCCAGCAGTTTATCACTAGCGGGAGTCGATGAGCAGTTCTTC	TRBD2	TRBJ2-1	TRBV27	.
CASSQDRFSGASYGYTF	TGTGCCAGCAGCCAAGATAGATTCAGCGGGGCATCTTATGGCTACACCTTC	.	TRBJ1-2	TRBV4-2	once
CASSIVGPRTHF	TGTGCCAGTAGTATAGTGGGACCCAGGACCCACTTT	.	TRBJ1-6	TRBV19	.
CASSQTMNTEAFF	TGTGCCAGTAGCCAAACTATGAACACTGAAGCTTTCTTT	.	TRBJ1-1	TRBV19	.
CATSREDHYEQYF	TGTGCCACCAGCAGAGAGGATCACTACGAGCAGTACTTC	.	TRBJ2-7	TRBV15	.
CASGLVGTGGPYEQYF	TGTGCTAGTGGTTTGGTAGGGACAGGGGGACCCTACGAGCAGTACTTC	TRBD1	TRBJ2-7	TRBV12-5	.
CAIPGQGPHEQYF	TGTGCCATCCCGGGACAGGGGCCCCACGAGCAGTACTTC	TRBD1	TRBJ2-7	TRBV2	once
CASSVFDRAHEQYF	TGTGCCAGCAGCGTATTCGACAGGGCCCACGAGCAGTACTTC	TRBD1	TRBJ2-7	TRBV9	.
CASSDSGSNEQFF	TGTGCCAGCTCGGATAGCGGGAGTAATGAGCAGTTCTTC	TRBD2	TRBJ2-1	TRBV6-5	.
CASSFRDNIQETQYF	TGCGCCAGCAGCTTCCGGGACAACATCCAAGAGACCCAGTACTTC	.	TRBJ2-5	TRBV5-1	.
CASSPHRTPSAYEQYF	TGTGCCAGCAGCCCGCATAGGACACCCAGCGCCTACGAGCAGTACTTC	.	TRBJ2-7	TRBV9	.
CASSGEQFF	TGTGCCAGCAGCGGGGAGCAGTTCTTC	.	TRBJ2-1	TRBV7-9	.
CASSVTSGRVDEQFF	TGTGCCAGCAGCGTTACTAGCGGGAGAGTCGATGAGCAGTTCTTC	TRBD2	TRBJ2-1	TRBV7-9	.
CANKGSHYNTGELFF	TGTGCCAACAAAGGCAGCCACTATAACACCGGGGAGCTGTTTTTT	.	TRBJ2-2	TRBV21-1	once
CASSSTGGNYEQYF	TGTGCCAGCAGCTCTACCGGGGGTAACTACGAGCAGTACTTC	.	TRBJ2-7	TRBV7-9	.
CSVQSFYGYTF	TGCAGCGTTCAGTCATTCTATGGCTACACCTTC	.	TRBJ1-2	TRBV29-1	.
CASGDPQKAGGRVDTQYF	TGTGCTAGTGGTGACCCCCAGAAAGCGGGAGGGCGCGTAGATACGCAGTATTTT	TRBD2	TRBJ2-3	TRBV12-5	.
CASSQVQQGATEAFF	TGTGCCAGCAGCCAGGTTCAACAGGGGGCGACTGAAGCTTTCTTT	TRBD1	TRBJ1-1	TRBV4-2	.
CASTIPGTENEQFF	TGTGCCAGTACAATCCCCGGGACTGAAAATGAGCAGTTCTTC	.	TRBJ2-1	TRBV6-5	.
CASSLVAGASYNEQFF	TGTGCCAGCAGTTTAGTCGCGGGAGCTTCCTACAATGAGCAGTTCTTC	TRBD2	TRBJ2-1	TRBV27	.
CASSFPSGGRNEQFF	TGTGCCAGCAGCTTCCCTAGCGGGGGGCGCAATGAGCAGTTCTTC	TRBD2	TRBJ2-1	TRBV13	.
CASSFLQGAIYGYTF	TGTGCCAGCAGTTTTCTCCAGGGGGCTATCTATGGCTACACCTTC	TRBD1	TRBJ1-2	TRBV27	.
CASSSHLTTNEKLFF	TGTGCCAGCAGCTCTCATCTAACAACTAATGAAAAACTGTTTTTT	.	TRBJ1-4	TRBV5-5	once
CASSQVEDYGYTF	TGTGCCAGCAGCCAAGTAGAGGACTATGGCTACACCTTC	.	TRBJ1-2	TRBV14	once
CASSPGDPSYNEQFF	TGTGCCAGCAGCCCAGGGGATCCGTCCTACAATGAGCAGTTCTTC	.	TRBJ2-1	TRBV11-3	.
CASSLTSVPPLNTEAFF	TGTGCCAGCAGCTTAACGTCGGTTCCTCCCCTTAACACTGAAGCTTTCTTT	.	TRBJ1-1	TRBV7-3	.
CASSMSEGIYGYTF	TGTGCCAGCAGCATGTCGGAGGGGATCTATGGCTACACCTTC	.	TRBJ1-2	TRBV7-9	.
CACGESNTGELFF	TGTGCCTGCGGGGAATCGAACACCGGGGAGCTGTTTTTT	.	TRBJ2-2	TRBV25-1	.
CASSASSGVAQETQYF	TGTGCCAGCAGCGCCTCTAGCGGGGTGGCCCAAGAGACCCAGTACTTC	TRBD2	TRBJ2-5	TRBV7-7	few
CASSEQGNEQFF	TGTGCCAGCAGTGAACAGGGGAATGAGCAGTTCTTC	.	TRBJ2-1	TRBV6-1	.
CASSFGGQGIYEQYF	TGTGCCAGCAGTTTTGGGGGACAGGGGATATACGAGCAGTACTTC	TRBD1	TRBJ2-7	TRBV27	.
CASSIGWGYPGSGELFF	TGTGCCAGTAGTATAGGCTGGGGATACCCAGGGAGCGGGGAGCTGTTTTTT	.	TRBJ2-2	TRBV19	.
CASSQFQGGQPQHF	TGCGCCAGCAGCCAATTTCAGGGGGGTCAGCCCCAGCATTTT	TRBD1	TRBJ1-5	TRBV4-3	.
CASSGLPLDTQYF	TGTGCCAGCAGTGGCCTACCTTTGGATACGCAGTATTTT	.	TRBJ2-3	TRBV6-1	.
CSVEMYNEQFF	TGCAGCGTTGAAATGTACAATGAGCAGTTCTTC	.	TRBJ2-1	TRBV29-1	.
CASSEKGLAGDHQETQYF	TGTGCCAGCAGTGAAAAGGGACTAGCGGGAGACCACCAAGAGACCCAGTACTTC	TRBD2	TRBJ2-5	TRBV6-1	.
CAISEFTGGGYGYTF	TGTGCCATCAGTGAGTTTACAGGGGGCGGCTATGGCTACACCTTC	TRBD1	TRBJ1-2	TRBV10-3	.